What follows is one T cell receptor (beta chain) and its context. The repertoire was sequenced with immunoSEQ multiplex PCR; TCRdb's copy has only in-frame clones and lacks some. In the table there are about 140,000 clones, roughly 92% of which are singletons. This CDR3 spans 16 amino acids. CDR1 MNHEY and CDR2 SVGEGT come from the germline V gene. J lost 4 bases, V lost 5 bases, and 10 bases had no gene match. The data originate from a study of control samples from healthy donors and cancer patients. The chain couples TRBV6-2 or TRBV6-3 to TRBJ1-5, with 8 bases that match TRBD1. This sequence originates from a man aged 25-45 years in good health. The specimen was blood. Here the CDR3 reads CASSPVDRGRNQPQHF. Here the CDR3 DNA reads TGTGCCAGCAGTCCGGTTGACAGGGGTAGAAATCAGCCCCAGCATTTT.